This T cell receptor beta chain was found in a study of STAT5B mutations in CD4+ large granular lymphocyte leukemia. Whole-study findings and limits: TRBV06-family usage was enriched in top patient clones (8/27) versus controls (2/35).

The CDR3 is made up of 13 amino acids. V lost 4 bases, J lost 10 bases, and 14 bases lay in between. From germline, CDR1 is SGHAT and CDR2 FQNNGV. A remark on this clone: The antigen is undetermined.

Source study methods: A productive frequency of 2.59 x 10-5 was the lowest detectable. Method: immunoSEQ multiplex PCR; TCRdb's copy keeps in-frame clones and lacks some. For V, J and clone size, that table is used; D and trimming come from the DNA. The sample includes some 40,000 clones, roughly 84% of them seen just once. The sample taken for sequencing was CD4+ T cells from blood buffy coats. The rearrangement links TRBV11-2 to TRBJ2-1; a weak D match, TRBD1 (5 bases). This sequence was found in a human donor in good health. CDR3 in amino acids: CASSSTRVLEQFF. DNA of the CDR3: TGTGCCAGCAGCTCGACCAGGGTACTCGAGCAGTTCTTC.